This TCR beta chain is from a study of cytomegalovirus exposure and HLA in healthy donors. The primer mix had 60 Vbeta and 13 Jbeta primers. Measured with immunoSEQ multiplex PCR; TCRdb has only the in-frame clones, and not every one. The repertoire includes approximately 140,000 clones, about 70% of them detected once, and approximately 2.6% sits in the top ten. Study results and caveats: Confirmation in vitro established that a few CMV-associated chains were specific for CMV antigens.

Of note for this clone: The target antigen is unknown.

Trimming stripped 4 bases from V and 0 bases from J, with 5 bases between. The CDR3 has 13 residues. The germline CDR1 and CDR2 sequences are SGDLS and YYNGEE. This clonotype was obtained from a woman aged 60-70 years in good health and CMV-seropositive. The rearrangement uses TRBV9 and TRBJ1-3; D not certain. Sequencing was performed on PBMCs. CDR3 in amino acids: CASSPNSGNTIYF. In nucleotides, the CDR3 is TGTGCCAGCAGCCCCAACTCTGGAAACACCATATATTTT.